This T cell receptor (beta chain) was sequenced in a study of blood T cell repertoires in COVID-19. TCRdb's table, derived via immunoSEQ multiplex PCR, lists solely in-frame clones and lacks some. The sample includes 20,000 to 25,000 clones, around 90% seen only once; the top ten take roughly 10%. The CDR3 contains 14 residues. V dropped 4 bases and J dropped 8; count of bases not matched to a gene: 6. The V gene's germline CDR1 is SGDLS and CDR2 YYNGEE. The source material was peripheral blood. The chain uses TRBV9 and TRBJ2-1, with 10 bases identical to TRBD1. This receptor was taken from a human donor with active COVID-19. The donor label of this sample is uncertain. The CDR3 sequence: CASSIRQGADEQFF. The CDR3 DNA reads TGTGCCAGCAGCATAAGACAGGGGGCTGATGAGCAGTTCTTC.